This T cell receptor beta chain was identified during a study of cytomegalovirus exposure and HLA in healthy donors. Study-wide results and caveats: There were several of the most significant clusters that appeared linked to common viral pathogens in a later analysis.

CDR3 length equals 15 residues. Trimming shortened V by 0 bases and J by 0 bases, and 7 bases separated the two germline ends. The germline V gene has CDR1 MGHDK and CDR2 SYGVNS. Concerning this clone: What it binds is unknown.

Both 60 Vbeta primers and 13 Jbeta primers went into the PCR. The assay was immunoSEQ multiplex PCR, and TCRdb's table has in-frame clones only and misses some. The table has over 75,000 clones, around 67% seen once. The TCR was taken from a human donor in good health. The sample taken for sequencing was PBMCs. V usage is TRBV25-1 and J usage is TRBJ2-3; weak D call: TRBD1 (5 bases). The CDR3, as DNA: TGTGCCAGCAGTGAATATGGGGCGAGCACAGATACGCAGTATTTT. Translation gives CASSEYGASTDTQYF. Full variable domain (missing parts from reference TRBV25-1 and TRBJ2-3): EADIYQTPRYLVIGTGKKITLECSQTMGHDKMYWYQQDPGMELHLIHYSYGVNSTEKGDLSSESTVSRIRTEHFPLTLESARPSHTSQYLCASSEYGASTDTQYFGPGTRLTVL.